A selection of T cell receptor beta chains follows, all from one sample in a study of CD8 T cells in ankylosing spondylitis. TCRdb called the 5' RACE reads again in MiXCR, with one record for every CDR3 protein. This sample carries under 450,000 distinct CDR3 sequences, 17% of them seen once, and the ten largest clones take approximately 1%. The sample comprised blood, either unsorted or a sorted T cell fraction (not recorded which). The receptor source for this set is a male donor with ankylosing spondylitis. CDR3s include the opening cysteine and the closing phenylalanine or tryptophan. The order of the fields is V gene, CDR3 length, D gene, J gene, clone size, CDR3 protein, CDR3 DNA. D genes are given only for firm matches. A row's size may be missing; if present it is once, few, many or a size class.

TRBV6-5	13	.	TRBJ1-5	.	CASSYYRNQPQHF	TGTGCCAGCAGTTACTACCGGAATCAGCCCCAGCATTTT
TRBV20-1	15	TRBD1	TRBJ2-7	few	CSARHPGTGDYEQYF	TGCAGTGCTAGACACCCCGGGACAGGGGACTACGAGCAGTACTTC
TRBV6-2/TRBV6-3	14	TRBD2	TRBJ2-5	.	CASSPGGAQETQYF	TGTGCCAGCAGCCCGGGGGGAGCCCAAGAAACCCAGTACTTC
TRBV12-5	15	TRBD2	TRBJ2-1	.	CASGLRAGGQNEQFF	TGTGCTAGTGGTTTGAGGGCGGGGGGGCAGAATGAGCAGTTCTTC
TRBV11-2	16	.	TRBJ2-3	few	CASSRRQLTSTDTQYF	TGTGCCAGCAGCCGGCGACAACTCACTAGCACAGATACGCAGTATTTT
TRBV11-2	16	.	TRBJ2-3	few	CASSPRAPGGTDTQYF	TGTGCCAGCAGCCCCCGGGCCCCTGGGGGCACAGATACGCAGTATTTT
TRBV25-1	16	.	TRBJ2-2	.	CASSEYAQLNTGELFF	TGTGCCAGCAGTGAATATGCCCAGCTGAACACCGGGGAGCTGTTTTTT
TRBV4-1	15	.	TRBJ2-5	few	CASSQAQGGQETQYF	TGCGCCAGCAGCCAAGCTCAAGGGGGTCAAGAGACCCAGTACTTC
TRBV12-3/TRBV12-4	14	TRBD1	TRBJ1-3	many	CASSYRGRENTIYF	TGTGCCAGCAGTTACAGGGGGCGAGAAAACACCATATATTTT
TRBV19	14	TRBD2	TRBJ2-5	.	CATHPSGSQETQYF	TGTGCCACACACCCAAGCGGGAGCCAAGAGACCCAGTACTTC
TRBV25-1	15	.	TRBJ2-2	few	CASSEERAFTGELFF	TGTGCCAGCAGTGAGGAAAGGGCCTTCACCGGGGAGCTGTTTTTT
TRBV6-2/TRBV6-3	14	.	TRBJ2-3	few	CASSYVDLTDTQYF	TGTGCCAGCAGTTACGTGGACCTCACAGATACGCAGTATTTT
TRBV6-5	17	TRBD1	TRBJ1-1	few	CASSSQWATGSIPEAFF	TGTGCCAGCAGTTCCCAATGGGCGACAGGGTCCATACCTGAAGCTTTCTTT
TRBV25-1	11	.	TRBJ1-2	few	CASSERYGYTF	TGTGCCAGCAGTGAAAGATATGGCTACACCTTC
TRBV18	12	.	TRBJ2-1	.	CASSPTENEQFF	TGTGCCAGCTCACCTACAGAGAATGAGCAGTTCTTC
TRBV6-2/TRBV6-3	14	TRBD2	TRBJ2-1	few	CATHLAGEYNEQFF	TGTGCCACCCACCTAGCGGGAGAATACAATGAGCAGTTCTTC
TRBV5-1	15	TRBD1	TRBJ2-5	once	CASSITGTGDETQYF	TGCGCCAGCAGCATAACCGGGACAGGGGATGAGACCCAGTACTTC
TRBV20-1	15	.	TRBJ1-4	.	CSARDAGGTNEKLFF	TGCAGTGCTAGAGATGCCGGGGGAACTAATGAAAAACTGTTTTTT
TRBV20-1	15	TRBD1	TRBJ1-2	many	CSARVGGQGNYGYTF	TGCAGTGCTAGAGTGGGGGGACAGGGGAACTATGGCTACACCTTC
TRBV20-1	16	.	TRBJ1-5	.	CSARGVGGMGNQPQHF	TGCAGTGCTAGAGGTGTGGGGGGAATGGGCAATCAGCCCCAGCATTTT
TRBV4-3	19	TRBD2	TRBJ2-1	many	CASSQVSLAGVGSYNEQFF	TGCGCCAGCAGCCAAGTGAGTCTAGCGGGAGTGGGGAGCTACAATGAGCAGTTCTTC
TRBV20-1	14	.	TRBJ1-4	.	CSARDPGRDEKLFF	TGCAGTGCTAGAGATCCCGGGAGGGATGAAAAACTGTTTTTT
TRBV6-1	14	.	TRBJ2-2	few	CASCGRTNTGELFF	TGTGCCAGCTGCGGCCGAACGAACACCGGGGAGCTGTTTTTT
TRBV5-4	14	TRBD1	TRBJ1-5	.	CASSNRGSNQPQHF	TGTGCCAGCAGTAACAGGGGTAGCAATCAGCCCCAGCATTTT
TRBV29-1	20	.	TRBJ1-1	few	CSVFRWPSAGGKGGNTEAFF	TGCAGCGTTTTCCGTTGGCCCTCCGCGGGGGGGAAGGGTGGGAACACTGAAGCTTTCTTT
TRBV5-1	14	.	TRBJ1-1	.	CASSGPKADTEAFF	TGCGCCAGCAGCGGGCCGAAGGCGGACACTGAAGCTTTCTTT
TRBV25-1	11	.	TRBJ2-7	few	CASSDYYEQYF	TGTGCCAGCAGTGATTACTACGAGCAGTACTTC
TRBV20-1	13	.	TRBJ1-2	few	CNASLVPGYGYTF	TGCAATGCTAGCCTCGTCCCGGGCTATGGCTACACCTTC
TRBV5-1	15	TRBD1	TRBJ1-2	few	CASSLGYRGRGGYTF	TGCGCCAGCAGCTTGGGATACAGGGGGCGCGGGGGCTACACCTTC
TRBV6-1	14	.	TRBJ2-5	.	CASRLLGLAETQYF	TGTGCCAGCAGGCTTCTCGGTCTCGCAGAGACCCAGTACTTC
TRBV7-9	14	.	TRBJ1-6	.	CASSSASHNSPLHF	TGTGCCAGCAGCTCCGCCAGTCATAATTCACCCCTCCACTTT
TRBV4-3	15	TRBD1	TRBJ2-1	few	CASSQSGTGSHEQFF	TGCGCCAGCAGCCAGTCCGGGACAGGGAGCCATGAGCAGTTCTTC
TRBV28	15	.	TRBJ1-3	.	CASSLIGASGNTIYF	TGTGCCAGCAGTTTAATAGGGGCCTCTGGAAACACCATATATTTT
TRBV5-1	17	TRBD1	TRBJ1-6	many	CASSSTQGAFRNSPLHF	TGCGCCAGCAGCTCGACACAGGGGGCATTCAGGAATTCACCCCTCCACTTT
TRBV6-2/TRBV6-3	15	TRBD2	TRBJ2-7	few	CASRRTSGLSYEQYF	TGTGCCAGCAGGAGGACTAGCGGGTTATCCTACGAGCAGTACTTC
TRBV20-1	12	.	TRBJ1-2	.	CSARARPYGYTF	TGCAGTGCTAGAGCCCGGCCCTATGGCTACACCTTC
TRBV5-1	14	.	TRBJ2-7	many	CASSPSGHSSEQYF	TGCGCCAGCAGCCCTTCGGGACACTCCTCCGAGCAGTACTTC
TRBV6-1	15	.	TRBJ2-1	few	CASRKGENSYNEQFF	TGTGCCAGCAGGAAGGGGGAAAACTCCTACAATGAGCAGTTCTTC